This passage covers 19 T cell receptor beta chains from one sample sequenced in a study of shared T cell receptors in the human thymus. Produced via immunoSEQ multiplex PCR; TCRdb's table is partial and in-frame only. The data contain about 610,000 clones, around 87% of them singletons. The sample was also linked to a second study, of human thymus T cells.

Sequencing was performed on thymocytes. The receptor set was obtained from a boy under two years old with a congenital heart defect.

V and J are TRBV29-1 and TRBJ2-2, with D perhaps TRBD1 (6 bases). Per germline, CDR1 SQVTM and CDR2 ANQGSEA. The CDR3 length is 14 residues. Trimming pared 5 bases from V and 0 bases from J, leaving 10 bases between. CDR3 amino acids: CSVLRGSNTGELFF. For the CDR3, the DNA is TGCAGCGTTCTCAGGGGCTCGAACACCGGGGAGCTGTTTTTT.

The chain couples TRBV7-6 to TRBJ1-1, with 7 bases identical to TRBD1. The CDR3 covers 16 residues. Germline V gene data show CDR1 as SGHVS and CDR2 as FNYEAQ. Trimming cost V 1 base and J 1 base; bases outside gene matches: 6. CDR3 nucleotide sequence: TGTGCCAGCAGCTTAGATTGGACAGGCGCGAACACTGAAGCTTTCTTT. Its protein is CASSLDWTGANTEAFF.

The chain combines TRBV30 with TRBJ2-3, with D possibly being TRBD2 (5 bases). Germline lookup yields CDR1 GTSNPN and CDR2 SVGIG (reference sequence). The germline V and J ends were trimmed by 3 bases and 0 bases, with 16 bases remaining between them. The CDR3 consists of 16 residues. The CDR3 is CAWSRLVSGSTDTQYF. The CDR3 nucleotides are TGTGCCTGGAGCCGCCTGGTCAGCGGTAGCACAGATACGCAGTATTTT.

CDR3: CASMGLAGVTGELFF. CDR3 DNA sequence: TGTGCCAGCATGGGACTAGCGGGAGTTACCGGGGAGCTGTTTTTT. The J gene is TRBJ2-2, the V gene TRBV2, with 14 bases lining up with TRBD2. Per the germline V gene, CDR1 is SNHLY and CDR2 is FYNNEI. Trimming cost V 7 bases and J 5 bases; bases outside gene matches: 3. The CDR3 is 15 residues long.

The gene calls are TRBV6-1 and TRBJ2-7; perhaps TRBD2 as D (5 bases). With 7 bases removed from V and 6 bases from J, the gap between germline ends came to 10 bases. The CDR3 runs 11 residues. Germline loops: CDR1 MNHNS, CDR2 SASEGT. Written as DNA, the CDR3 is TGTGCCAGCACAAGAGGGCGCGAGCAGTACTTC. Translated, it gives CASTRGREQYF.

The chain uses TRBV12-2 and TRBJ2-1; the table's D call TRBD2 went unverified against the DNA. TRBV12-2 is designated a pseudogene. The CDR3 covers 15 residues. Here the CDR3 reads CASRLERERYNEQFF. For the CDR3, the DNA is TGTGCAAGTCGCTTAGAACGGGAGCGGTACAATGAGCAGTTCTTC.

The chain couples TRBV5-1 to TRBJ2-7, with D unresolved. CDR3 size: 14 residues. V shed 0 bases and J shed 1 base, with 8 bases lying between them. Per the germline V gene, CDR1 is SGHRS and CDR2 is YFSETQ. The CDR3 sequence is CASSLGVFSYEQYF. The DNA for the CDR3 is TGCGCCAGCAGCTTGGGTGTATTTTCCTACGAGCAGTACTTC.

This sequence joins TRBV15 and TRBJ2-1; TRBD1 agrees at 7 bases. Germline loops: CDR1 LNHNV, CDR2 YYDKDF (reference sequence). The CDR3 consists of 15 residues. V gave up 1 base and J gave up 6 bases; unmatched junction bases: 6. CDR3 bases: TGTGCCACCAGCAGAGCCAGGGGGACCCCCAATGAGCAGTTCTTC. It encodes CATSRARGTPNEQFF.

The rearrangement joins TRBV7-2 to TRBJ2-2, with a possible D match to TRBD2 (5 bases). The germline gives CDR1 SGHTA, CDR2 FQGNSA. Trimming left V 3 bases short and J 7 bases short, with 18 bases between. The CDR3 totals 16 residues. CDR3 amino acids: CASSFYVREKYGELFF. DNA for the CDR3: TGTGCCAGCAGCTTTTATGTTAGGGAGAAATACGGGGAGCTGTTTTTT.

The V call is TRBV13, the J call TRBJ2-5; the match to TRBD2 covers 13 bases. Germline CDR1 is PRHDT and CDR2 is FYEKMQ (reference sequence). The CDR3 is 17 residues long. The V gene end was trimmed by 5 bases and the J gene end by 3 bases; junction bases not matched to a gene: 9. Written as DNA, the CDR3 is TGTGCCAGCAGCCCAATACTAGCGGGAGGGCCTAAAGAGACCCAGTACTTC. Translated: CASSPILAGGPKETQYF.

In its sample, this clone was seen once. The CDR3 is CSVDGDFF. The CDR3 coding sequence is TGCAGCGTTGACGGGGATTTCTTT. The V call is TRBV29-1, the J call TRBJ1-1; D remains unclear. Trimming removed 3 bases at V and 13 bases at J, with 6 bases between. Looked up from germline, CDR1 is SQVTM and CDR2 is ANQGSEA. This CDR3 comprises 8 residues.

This clone was seen a single time. This chain connects TRBV5-4 to TRBJ2-3, with D possibly being TRBD1 (6 bases). The CDR3 is 16 amino acids. CDR1 and CDR2 (germline): SGHNT, YYREEE (reference sequence). V lost 3 bases and J 4 bases, leaving 18 bases between the germline ends. CDR3 nucleotide sequence: TGTGCCAGCAGCTCCCCCAAGGGGGTAGTCGCAGATACGCAGTATTTT. Translating gives CASSSPKGVVADTQYF.

The genes are TRBV27 and TRBJ2-2; 8 bases map to TRBD1. Germline values: CDR1 MNHEY, CDR2 SMNVEV (reference sequence). The CDR3 totals 16 residues. V lost 6 bases, J lost 1 base, and 7 bases stayed unmatched. The CDR3 DNA sequence: TGTGCCAGCAGCCACATCGGGACAGGGAACACCGGGGAGCTGTTTTTT. Its protein product is CASSHIGTGNTGELFF.

The rearrangement links TRBV6-5 to TRBJ1-4, with D possibly TRBD1 on 6 matching bases. The CDR3 has 15 residues. Germline V lookup: CDR1 MNHEY, CDR2 SVGAGI. The V gene lost 5 bases and the J gene lost 3 bases, with 13 bases spanning the gap. CDR3 sequence (DNA): TGTGCCAGCAGTAGGGGGTCAGCAGCTAATGAAAAACTGTTTTTT. It codes for CASSRGSAANEKLFF.

The rearrangement uses TRBV4-3 and TRBJ2-7; 13 bases are shared with TRBD2. CDR1 is LGHNA, CDR2 YSLEER, per germline. The length of the CDR3 is 15 residues. V lost 3 bases and J lost 4; bases outside the gene matches: 3. CDR3 sequence reads: CASSQRLAGGYEQYF. The DNA of the CDR3 is TGCGCCAGCAGCCAGCGACTAGCGGGGGGTTACGAGCAGTACTTC.

The gene calls are TRBV19 and TRBJ2-7, with TRBD2 matching 12 bases. The germline CDR1 and CDR2 sequences are LNHDA and SQIVND (reference sequence). V trimming: 2 bases; J trimming: 2 bases; junction bases outside the gene matches: 4. The CDR3 covers 16 residues. The CDR3, as DNA: TGTGCCAGTAGTATAAGAACTAGCGGGAGGACCTACGAGCAGTACTTC. Translated: CASSIRTSGRTYEQYF.

This chain connects TRBV7-2 to TRBJ2-2, with TRBD2 matching over 7 bases. Germline lookup yields CDR1 SGHTA and CDR2 FQGNSA. The V gene end was trimmed by 3 bases and the J gene end by 7 bases; junction bases not matched to a gene: 5. The CDR3 has 14 residues. The CDR3 DNA reads TGTGCCAGCAGCTTCCGGGACTACGTCGGGGAGCTGTTTTTT. It encodes CASSFRDYVGELFF.

The chain couples TRBV7-9 to TRBJ2-5; D is unclear. The CDR3 totals 13 residues. The germline gives CDR1 SEHNR, CDR2 FQNEAQ (reference sequence). V was clipped by 5 bases and J by 2 bases, with 9 bases between them. Written as DNA, the CDR3 is TGTGCCAGCAGCGCCGCGATGCAAGAGACCCAGTACTTC. Translation: CASSAAMQETQYF. The full variable domain, its missing parts supplied by reference TRBV7-9 and TRBJ2-5, is DTGVSQNPRHKITKRGQNVTFRCDPISEHNRLYWYRQTLGQGPEFLTYFQNEAQLEKSRLLSDRFSAERPKGSFSTLEIQRTEQGDSAMYLCASSAAMQETQYFGPGTRLLVL.

J is TRBJ1-2 and V is TRBV19; TRBD1 matches at 9 bases. The CDR3 runs 14 residues. J lost 8 bases, V lost 7 bases, and 11 bases had no gene match. Germline assignment: CDR1 LNHDA and CDR2 SQIVND (reference sequence). The CDR3 loop reads CASTMDRGPRGYTF. The CDR3 DNA reads TGTGCCAGTACCATGGACAGGGGACCGCGGGGCTACACCTTC.